This T cell receptor beta chain came from a study of beta chain features in type 1 diabetes. As every portion of the isolated RNA was reverse transcribed, the sequencing read expressed TCRB transcripts. Profiled with immunoSEQ multiplex PCR; TCRdb holds only in-frame clones, not every one. The sample contains under 950,000 clones, 15% to 20% of which appear only once. V lost 6 bases to trimming and J lost 0 bases, with 11 bases between them. Germline lookup yields CDR1 MNHEY and CDR2 SVGAGI. The CDR3 contains 15 residues. This chain connects TRBV6-5 to TRBJ2-2; TRBD1 is a possible D gene (6 bases). This receptor was identified in a woman aged 18-29 years in good health. The sample comprised naive CD4+ T cells from blood. Written as DNA, the CDR3 is TGTGCCAGCAGGGGGACACCTGCGAACACCGGGGAGCTGTTTTTT. Its translation is CASRGTPANTGELFF.